This T cell receptor (beta chain) appears in the sequencing data of a study of T cells in Graves' hyperthyroidism and ophthalmopathy. Study outcomes and limitations: The authors' 13 V-J model separated ophthalmopathy from stable hyperthyroidism. In validation, the model predicted ophthalmopathy. These predictions came a median about 6 months before onset.

The TCR beta CDR3 regions underwent amplification using RNA transcripts as the source. In the first-round RT-PCR of the TCR CDR3, the HTBI primer set was used. TCRdb reprocessed the multiplex PCR reads via MiXCR and lists one record per CDR3 protein. Of roughly 520,000 distinct CDR3 sequences listed, around a quarter were seen once; the top ten hold 10% to 12%. Patients were excluded for uncontrolled infection, other autoimmune disease, pregnancy or lactation. Fresh peripheral blood, around 10 ml, yielded the PBMCs. As to this clonotype: The antigen is not known.

Sequenced material: blood. The receptor's source is a woman under 40 with Graves' ophthalmopathy.

The CDR3, as DNA: TGCGCCAGCAGGCTTGCGGGGGCCGGGGAGCTGTTTTTT. It yields the protein CASRLAGAGELFF. This chain connects TRBV5-1 to TRBJ2-2; TRBD2 matches at 7 bases. Germline V gene lookup returns CDR1 SGHRS and CDR2 YFSETQ. The CDR3 runs to 13 residues. The V gene end was trimmed by 5 bases and the J gene end by 6 bases; junction bases not matched to a gene: 4.